This TCR beta chain came from a study of control samples from healthy donors and cancer patients. Trimming cost V 2 bases and J 2 bases, with 8 bases left between them. In germline, CDR1 is SGHDT, CDR2 YYEEEE. The CDR3 has 14 residues. The method was immunoSEQ multiplex PCR; TCRdb's version includes in-frame clones alone and lacks a portion of them. Counted here are about 90,000 clones, 93% occurring once; the ten biggest clones make up approximately 1.5%. Sequencing input: blood. V gene TRBV5-6 combines with J gene TRBJ2-1; D possibly corresponds to TRBD1 (6 bases). This clonotype originated in a woman in her 30s in good health. The CDR3 DNA is TGTGCCAGCAGCTTCTGGACAGCCTACAATGAGCAGTTCTTC. As protein: CASSFWTAYNEQFF.